This paragraph reports one T cell receptor beta chain. V was pared by 0 bases and J by 9 bases, with 10 bases between. The CDR3 is 13 residues long. Per germline, CDR1 SGDLS and CDR2 YYNGEE. This entry belongs to a study of T-cell memory formation after mild COVID-19. On the study more broadly: The two donors had largely donor-specific TCR clusters.

TCRdb passed the 5' RACE reads through MiXCR, listing each CDR3 protein once. This table holds about 350,000 distinct CDR3 sequences, around 14% found once. The sequence derives from a man aged 18-30 years who had mild COVID-19 (a few samples of this study predate the infection). Cell type and time point are not known. The sequenced sample was PBMCs or a T cell subset sorted from them (not recorded which). The chain has TRBV9 and TRBJ2-4; D gene uncertain. CDR3 amino acids: CASSVGVESIQYF. DNA for the CDR3: TGTGCCAGCAGCGTAGGAGTCGAGTCCATTCAGTACTTC.